Given below is one T cell receptor beta chain in context. This sample is part of a study of blood T cell repertoires in COVID-19. Sequenced by immunoSEQ multiplex PCR; TCRdb stores in-frame clones only, minus some. The data hold about 160,000 clones, with around three quarters observed a single time. V was shortened by 5 bases and J by 2 bases, with 18 bases between the two germline ends. Germline V gives CDR1 LNHDA, CDR2 SQIVND (reference sequence). This CDR3 region has 16 residues. The sequenced sample was peripheral blood. This chain links TRBV19 with TRBJ1-1; the D gene is possibly TRBD1 (5 bases). This clonotype originated in a man between 60 and 75 years old with acute or convalescent COVID-19. The DNA of the CDR3 is TGTGCCAGTAGTCTTGGCCTTTGGGGGGAAAACACTGAAGCTTTCTTT. This gives the protein CASSLGLWGENTEAFF.